The 9 T cell receptor beta chains below were found in one sample sequenced in a study of blood T cells in healthy people across ages. A second PCR of about 6 to 12 cycles used a sample-barcoded 5' primer and a J-beta primer mix. Using its own MiXCR run on the 5' RACE reads, TCRdb lists one record per CDR3 protein. The data show about 1.5 million distinct CDR3 sequences, 35% to 45% seen once. The sequencing sample was made of blood. These receptors originate from a woman between 18 and 29 years old in good health.

The chain is built from TRBV12-3 or TRBV12-4 and TRBJ1-3, with D possibly matching TRBD1 (6 bases). The CDR3 has 14 amino acids. V was cut by 4 bases and J by 4 bases, with 11 bases left in between. The CDR3 is CASSWTGAGNTIYF. The CDR3 bases are TGTGCCAGCAGTTGGACGGGGGCGGGAAACACCATATATTTT.

The chain joins TRBV4-3 to TRBJ2-6; TRBD1 is a possible D gene (6 bases). Trimming removed 10 bases from V and 2 bases from J, with 9 bases in between. CDR3 length: 13 amino acids. Germline-derived CDR1 and CDR2 are LGHNA and YSLEER. The CDR3 region is CATRTAGANVLTF. DNA of the CDR3: TGCGCCACCAGGACAGCTGGGGCCAACGTCCTGACTTTC.

This clonotype has more than one count but fewer than ten. The chain joins TRBV27 to TRBJ2-1; TRBD2 is a possible D gene (5 bases). V was clipped by 3 bases and J by 7 bases, with 13 bases between them. Germline CDR1 is MNHEY and CDR2 is SMNVEV (reference sequence). The CDR3 length is 14 residues. The CDR3 DNA follows: TGTGCCAGCAGTTTTTCCCAGACGGGGAATGAGCAGTTCTTC. Amino acids: CASSFSQTGNEQFF.

This clonotype was picked up a small number of times. The junction departs from the called germline gene at one end, perhaps through a read error. The chain employs TRBV7-7 and TRBJ2-3; 8 bases are shared with TRBD2. This CDR3 spans 15 amino acids. CDR1 is SSHAT and CDR2 is FNYEAQ in the germline V gene (reference sequence). The DNA of the CDR3 is TGTGCTAGCAGCTTACGGCGGGGGGTCACAGATACGCAGTATTTT. Amino acid sequence: CASSLRRGVTDTQYF. Full variable domain (remainder filled in from reference TRBV7-7 and TRBJ2-3): GAGVSQSPRYKVTKRGQDVTLRCDPISSHATLYWYQQALGQGPEFLTYFNYEAQPDKSGLPSDRFSAERPEGSISTLTIQRTEQRDSAMYRCASSLRRGVTDTQYFGPGTRLTVL.

V is TRBV20-1 and J is TRBJ1-2, with D possibly TRBD1 on 6 matching bases. V was cut by 1 base and J by 5 bases, with 11 bases left in between. From germline, CDR1 is DFQATT and CDR2 SNEGSKA (reference sequence). This CDR3 is 13 amino acids long. The CDR3 nucleotides are TGCAGTGCTAGAGGCGTAGGGACATATGGCTACACCTTC. Its translation is CSARGVGTYGYTF.

This clonotype was seen more than once but under ten times. This chain joins TRBV7-2 and TRBJ2-3, with 7 bases matching TRBD1. V lost 1 base to trimming and J lost 0 bases; unmatched junction nucleotides: 7. There are 17 residues in the CDR3. In germline, CDR1 is SGHTA, CDR2 FQGNSA. The CDR3: CASSLGGTATSTDTQYF. CDR3 nucleotides: TGTGCCAGCAGCTTAGGGGGGACAGCGACTAGCACAGATACGCAGTATTTT.

Worth noting for this clonotype: A junction end diverges from the germline sequence, so it may reflect a read error. The chain uses TRBV9 and TRBJ2-1; 9 nucleotides align to TRBD1. The CDR3 runs 16 residues. CDR1 is SGDLS and CDR2 is YYNGEE in the germline V gene. CDR3 bases: TGTGCCAGCAGCGCGCCGGGACAGGGATCCCTCAATGAGCAGTTCTTT. It codes for CASSAPGQGSLNEQFF.

The chain links TRBV4-1 to TRBJ2-6; D perhaps matches TRBD1 (5 bases). The germline V gene has CDR1 MGHRA and CDR2 YSYEKL. CDR3 length: 19 residues. Between the trimmed V and J ends, which lost 1 base and 0 bases, there was a span of 16 bases. The CDR3 bases are TGCGCCAGCAGCCAAGTGGGCGACAGATACGACTCTGGGGCCAACGTCCTGACTTTC. It specifies CASSQVGDRYDSGANVLTF.

This sequence joins TRBV12-3 or TRBV12-4 and TRBJ1-5; possibly TRBD1 for D (6 bases). Trimming pared 2 bases from V and 4 bases from J, leaving 12 bases between. The CDR3 consists of 15 residues. CDR3 DNA: TGTGCCAGCAGTTTACTGGCCACAGGGAATCAGCCCCAGCATTTT. The encoded protein is CASSLLATGNQPQHF.